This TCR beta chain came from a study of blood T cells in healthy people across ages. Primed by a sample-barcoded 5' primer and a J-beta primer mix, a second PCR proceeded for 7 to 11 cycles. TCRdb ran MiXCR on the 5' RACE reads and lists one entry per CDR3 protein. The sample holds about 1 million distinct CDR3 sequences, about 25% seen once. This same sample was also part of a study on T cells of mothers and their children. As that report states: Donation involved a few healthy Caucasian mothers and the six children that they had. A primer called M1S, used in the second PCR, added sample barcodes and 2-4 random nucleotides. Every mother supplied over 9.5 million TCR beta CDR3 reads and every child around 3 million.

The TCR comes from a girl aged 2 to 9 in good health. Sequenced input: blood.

CDR3 in DNA: TGCGCCAGCAGCTATGGGGACAGGGTTAATGAGCAGTTCTTC. It yields the protein CASSYGDRVNEQFF. The V gene is TRBV5-1, the J gene TRBJ2-1, with TRBD1 identical over 9 bases. The germline V gene encodes CDR1 SGHRS and CDR2 YFSETQ. V shed 3 bases, J shed 7 bases, and the junction held 5 bases outside the gene matches. The CDR3 extends over 14 amino acids.